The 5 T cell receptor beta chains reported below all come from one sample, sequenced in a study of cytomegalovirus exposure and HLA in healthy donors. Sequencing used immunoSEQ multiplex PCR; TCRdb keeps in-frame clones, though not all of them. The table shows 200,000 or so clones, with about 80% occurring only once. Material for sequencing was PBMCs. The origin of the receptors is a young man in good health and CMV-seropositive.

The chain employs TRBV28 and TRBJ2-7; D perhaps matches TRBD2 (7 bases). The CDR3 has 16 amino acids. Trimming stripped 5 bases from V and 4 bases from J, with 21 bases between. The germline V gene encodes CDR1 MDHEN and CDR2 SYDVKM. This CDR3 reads CASSRLGEGDWYEQYF. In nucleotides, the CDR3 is TGTGCCAGCAGTCGCTTAGGGGAGGGGGACTGGTACGAGCAGTACTTC. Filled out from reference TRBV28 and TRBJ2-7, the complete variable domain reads DVKVTQSSRYLVKRTGEKVFLECVQDMDHENMFWYRQDPGLGLRLIYFSYDVKMKEKGDIPEGYSVSREKKERFSLILESASTNQTSMYLCASSRLGEGDWYEQYFGPGTRLTVT.

This chain's CDR3 is CASSARTSGQETQYF. The CDR3 DNA follows: TGCGCCAGCAGCGCTCGGACTAGCGGACAAGAGACCCAGTACTTC. The J gene is TRBJ2-5, the V gene TRBV4-1, with 10 positions matching TRBD2. V lost 5 bases and J lost 2; bases outside the gene matches: 5. The CDR3 extends over 15 amino acids. Germline CDR1 reads MGHRA; CDR2 reads YSYEKL.

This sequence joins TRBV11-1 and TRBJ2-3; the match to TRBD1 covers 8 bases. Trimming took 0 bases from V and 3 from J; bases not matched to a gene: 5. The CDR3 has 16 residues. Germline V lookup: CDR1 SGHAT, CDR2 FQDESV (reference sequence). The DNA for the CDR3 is TGTGCCAGCAGCTTAGCGCTCAGGGGGCGGACAGATACGCAGTATTTT. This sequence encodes CASSLALRGRTDTQYF. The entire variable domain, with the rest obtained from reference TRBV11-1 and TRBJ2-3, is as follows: EAEVAQSPRYKITEKSQAVAFWCDPISGHATLYWYRQILGQGPELLVQFQDESVVDDSQLPKDRFSAERLKGVDSTLKIQPAELGDSAMYLCASSLALRGRTDTQYFGPGTRLTVL.

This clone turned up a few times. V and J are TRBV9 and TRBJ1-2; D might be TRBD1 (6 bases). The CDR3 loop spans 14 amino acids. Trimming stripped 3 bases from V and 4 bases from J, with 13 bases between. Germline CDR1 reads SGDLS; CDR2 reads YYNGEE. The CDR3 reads CASSASGGGYGYTF. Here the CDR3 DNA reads TGTGCCAGCAGCGCATCGGGAGGGGGCTATGGCTACACCTTC. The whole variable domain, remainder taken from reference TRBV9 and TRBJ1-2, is DSGVTQTPKHLITATGQRVTLRCSPRSGDLSVYWYQQSLDQGLQFLIQYYNGEERAKGNILERFSAQQFPDLHSELNLSSLELGDSALYFCASSASGGGYGYTFGSGTRLTVV.

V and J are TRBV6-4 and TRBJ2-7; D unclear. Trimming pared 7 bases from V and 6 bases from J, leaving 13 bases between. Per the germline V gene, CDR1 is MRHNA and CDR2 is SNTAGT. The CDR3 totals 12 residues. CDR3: CASTPPSGEQYF. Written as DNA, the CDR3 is TGTGCCAGCACCCCCCCATCCGGCGAGCAGTACTTC.